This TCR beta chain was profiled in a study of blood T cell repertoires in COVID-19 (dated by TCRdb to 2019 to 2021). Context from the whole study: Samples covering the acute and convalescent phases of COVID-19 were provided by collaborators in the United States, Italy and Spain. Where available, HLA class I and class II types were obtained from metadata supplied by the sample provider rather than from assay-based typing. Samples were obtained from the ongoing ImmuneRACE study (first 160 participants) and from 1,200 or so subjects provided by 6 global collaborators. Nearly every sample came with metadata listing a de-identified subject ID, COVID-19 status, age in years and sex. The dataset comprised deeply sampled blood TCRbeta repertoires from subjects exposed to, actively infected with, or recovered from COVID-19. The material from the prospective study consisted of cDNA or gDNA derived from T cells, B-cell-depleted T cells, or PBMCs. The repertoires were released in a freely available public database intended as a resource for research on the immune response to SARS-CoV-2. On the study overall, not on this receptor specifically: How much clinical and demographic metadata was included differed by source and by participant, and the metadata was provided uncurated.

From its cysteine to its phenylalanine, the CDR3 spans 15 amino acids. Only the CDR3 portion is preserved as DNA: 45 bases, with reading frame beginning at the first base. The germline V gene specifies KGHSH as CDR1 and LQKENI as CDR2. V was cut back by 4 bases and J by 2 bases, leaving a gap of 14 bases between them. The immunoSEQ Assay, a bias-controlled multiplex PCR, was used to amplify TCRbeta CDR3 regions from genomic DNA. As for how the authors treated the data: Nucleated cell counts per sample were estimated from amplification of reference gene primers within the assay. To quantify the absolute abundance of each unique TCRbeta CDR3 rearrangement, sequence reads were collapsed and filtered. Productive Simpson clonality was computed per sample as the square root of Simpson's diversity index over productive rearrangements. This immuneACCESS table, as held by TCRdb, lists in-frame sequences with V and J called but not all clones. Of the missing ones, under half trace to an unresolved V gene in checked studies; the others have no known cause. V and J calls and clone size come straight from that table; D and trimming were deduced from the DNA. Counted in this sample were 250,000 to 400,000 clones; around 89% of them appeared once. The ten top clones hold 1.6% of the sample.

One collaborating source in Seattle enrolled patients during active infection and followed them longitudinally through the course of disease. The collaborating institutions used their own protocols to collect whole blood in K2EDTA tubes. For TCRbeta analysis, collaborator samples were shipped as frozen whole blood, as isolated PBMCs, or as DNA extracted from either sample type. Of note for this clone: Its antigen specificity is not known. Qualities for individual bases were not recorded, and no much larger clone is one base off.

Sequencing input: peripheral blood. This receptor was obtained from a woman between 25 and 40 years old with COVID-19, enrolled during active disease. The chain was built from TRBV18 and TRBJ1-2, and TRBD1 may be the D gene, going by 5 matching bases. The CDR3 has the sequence CASSRAGGANYGYTF. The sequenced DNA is TGTGCCAGCTCACGTGCAGGCGGGGCCAACTATGGCTACACCTTC.